This T cell receptor (beta chain) appears in the sequencing data of a study of cytomegalovirus exposure and HLA in healthy donors. Turning to the study itself: Some 200 million T cells yielded 117 million unique TCR beta sequences, as an earlier analysis found.

Amplification used 60 Vbeta primers and 13 Jbeta primers. As handled by the study authors: Counted up in a later analysis, unique TCR beta chains came to some 82 million, with around 9.9 million shared. Sequenced by immunoSEQ multiplex PCR; TCRdb stores in-frame clones only, minus some. For V, J and clone size, that table is used; D and trimming come from the DNA. The sample has around 97,000 clones, roughly 66% seen once. Study-level findings and limits: A later analysis showed TCR association rates differing by HLA locus, peaking at DRB1 and lowest at HLA-C.

As concerns this clone: The antigen remains undetermined.

The CDR3 spans 14 residues. In germline, CDR1 is MNHEY, CDR2 SVGAGI. V was clipped by 6 bases and J by 7 bases; unmatched bases: 9. The receptor's source is a woman aged 50 to 60 in good health and CMV-seronegative. The sequencing sample was made of PBMCs. The chain couples TRBV6-5 to TRBJ1-1; TRBD1 matches at 9 bases. The CDR3 region has the DNA TGTGCCAGCAGAGCCGGGACAGGGCCGGATGAAGCTTTCTTT. Encoded protein: CASRAGTGPDEAFF.